This is a list of T cell receptor beta chains from one sample in a study of cytomegalovirus exposure and HLA in healthy donors. Profiling relied on immunoSEQ multiplex PCR, and the TCRdb table lists in-frame clones only, not all of them. The sample holds roughly 250,000 clones; just over 70% are singletons and the top ten take under 2.5%. Sequencing was carried out using PBMCs. These receptors came from a female donor in good health and CMV-seronegative. CDR3s leave out the opening cysteine and the closing phenylalanine or tryptophan.

j_gene	v_gene	CDR3aa
TRBJ1-4	TRBV7-9	ASSLIQGAEKLF
TRBJ2-4	TRBV5-4	ASSSGTSGSGRDIQY
TRBJ1-2	TRBV7-2	ASSLGVGGFYGYT
TRBJ2-5	TRBV28	ASRGGKETQY
TRBJ2-2	TRBV7-9	ASSLNLDHTGELF
TRBJ2-3	TRBV5-1	ASSLGRDDTQY
TRBJ1-2	TRBV5-1	ASSLDRTNYGYT
TRBJ1-2	TRBV11-3	ASSSSGQATYGYT
TRBJ2-1	TRBV5-8	ASSSRAGLYNEQF
TRBJ2-1	TRBV18	ASSPGLAHNEQF